Each of the 26 T cell receptor beta chains below was sequenced from the same sample in a study of blood T cells in healthy people across ages. The use of a sample-barcoded 5' primer and a J-beta primer mix characterized a second PCR of roughly 7 to 12 cycles. Each CDR3 protein gets one entry after TCRdb re-called the 5' RACE reads with MiXCR. The sample has over 1,500,000 distinct CDR3 sequences; less than 50% are singletons. The sequenced material came from blood. The receptors here all came from a woman between 40 and 55 years old in good health.

J is TRBJ2-3 and V is TRBV28, with D possibly being TRBD2 (6 bases). V was trimmed by 2 bases and J by 11 bases, leaving 17 bases between them. CDR1 and CDR2 (germline): MDHEN, SYDVKM. The CDR3 is made up of 14 amino acids. DNA of the CDR3: TGTGCCAGCAGTTTAGGGCTAGCCCAGGGAGGGCAGTATTTT. It translates to CASSLGLAQGGQYF.

The chain uses TRBV7-9 and TRBJ2-1; TRBD2 agrees at 9 bases. Germline V gives CDR1 SEHNR, CDR2 FQNEAQ (reference sequence). CDR3 size: 16 residues. V lost 1 base to trimming and J lost 5 bases; unmatched junction nucleotides: 6. This CDR3 is CASSLGGGGADNEQFF. CDR3 sequence (DNA): TGTGCCAGCAGCTTAGGCGGCGGGGGGGCAGACAATGAGCAGTTCTTC.

The rearrangement uses TRBV15 and TRBJ2-3; TRBD1 matches 8 bases. This CDR3 has 16 residues. The V segment lost 4 bases and the J segment 4 bases; nucleotides outside the gene matches: 10. Germline V gives CDR1 LNHNV, CDR2 YYDKDF (reference sequence). CDR3 sequence reads: CATSTWTGPGADTQYF. The DNA of the CDR3 is TGTGCCACCAGCACATGGACAGGGCCCGGGGCAGATACGCAGTATTTT.

CDR3 bases: TGTGCCAGCAGCAAAGGACGAGCGTCTGGGAATGAGCAGTTCTTC. It is translated as CASSKGRASGNEQFF. This chain links TRBV7-2 with TRBJ2-1; D unclear. The CDR3 loop spans 15 amino acids. Germline V gene sequence: CDR1 SGHTA, CDR2 FQGNSA. Between the trimmed V and J ends, which lost 5 bases and 7 bases, there was a span of 18 bases.

This sequence joins TRBV5-1 and TRBJ2-5; D may be TRBD2 (6 bases). The V end lost 4 bases, the J end lost 1 base, and 14 bases lay between the germline ends. Germline CDR1 is SGHRS and CDR2 is YFSETQ. This CDR3 is 15 amino acids long. The CDR3 spells CASSSDGGPQETQYF. Here the CDR3 DNA reads TGCGCCAGCAGCAGTGACGGGGGACCCCAAGAGACCCAGTACTTC.

This clonotype was counted between two and nine times. The chain links TRBV27 to TRBJ2-3; 11 bases are shared with TRBD2. V was pared by 2 bases and J by 6 bases, with 7 bases of the junction left unmatched. CDR1 and CDR2 from the germline V gene are MNHEY and SMNVEV (reference sequence). CDR3 length equals 16 residues. The CDR3 protein is CASSLRLAGGIDTQYF. For the CDR3, the DNA is TGTGCCAGCAGTTTACGGCTAGCGGGGGGTATCGATACGCAGTATTTT.

The chain employs TRBV28 and TRBJ1-4; D might be TRBD1 (5 bases). Germline CDR1 reads MDHEN; CDR2 reads SYDVKM. CDR3 size: 15 residues. V was pared by 3 bases and J by 1 base, with 9 bases between. CDR3 amino acids: CASSFLQGTNEKLFF. The CDR3, as DNA: TGTGCCAGCAGTTTTTTGCAGGGAACTAATGAAAAACTGTTTTTT.

The chain recombines TRBV5-1 with TRBJ2-7, with D possibly matching TRBD2 (5 bases). The V end was cut by 1 base, the J end by 7 bases, with 15 bases between. Germline values: CDR1 SGHRS, CDR2 YFSETQ. This CDR3 region has 14 residues. The CDR3 spells CASSLMHTGNEQYF. CDR3 nucleotide sequence: TGCGCCAGCAGCTTGATGCACACCGGGAATGAGCAGTACTTC.

This clonotype was counted only a few times. This rearrangement joins TRBV7-2 to TRBJ2-3, with a possible D match to TRBD2 (6 bases). The V end was cut by 5 bases, the J end by 0 bases, with 15 bases between. The CDR3 length is 16 residues. The V gene's germline CDR1 is SGHTA and CDR2 FQGNSA. The CDR3 DNA reads as TGTGCCAGCAGCGCCTCTAGCGTAACTAGCACAGATACGCAGTATTTT. This translates into CASSASSVTSTDTQYF.

The chain combines TRBV11-1 with TRBJ2-1; 10 bases align to TRBD1. CDR1 and CDR2 (germline): SGHAT, FQDESV (reference sequence). Trimming cost V 5 bases and J 2 bases; bases outside gene matches: 6. This CDR3 contains 16 residues. The CDR3 loop is CASSPPGTGAYNEQFF. CDR3 DNA sequence: TGTGCCAGCAGCCCCCCAGGGACAGGGGCCTACAATGAGCAGTTCTTC. Filled out from reference TRBV11-1 and TRBJ2-1, the complete variable domain reads EAEVAQSPRYKITEKSQAVAFWCDPISGHATLYWYRQILGQGPELLVQFQDESVVDDSQLPKDRFSAERLKGVDSTLKIQPAELGDSAMYLCASSPPGTGAYNEQFFGPGTRLTVL.

This clonotype came up a few times. This sequence joins TRBV7-2 and TRBJ2-2; D is unresolved. There are 14 residues in the CDR3. V was clipped by 1 base and J by 4 bases, with 7 bases between them. Per the germline V gene, CDR1 is SGHTA and CDR2 is FQGNSA. CDR3 protein: CASSLVLTTGELFF. Written as DNA, the CDR3 is TGTGCCAGCAGCTTAGTGCTAACCACCGGGGAGCTGTTTTTT.

This clonotype has a handful of counts. The chain couples TRBV7-2 to TRBJ2-5; possible D gene TRBD2, 7 bases. V lost 5 bases to trimming and J lost 5 bases, with 18 bases between them. The CDR3 sequence is 15 residues long. Per the germline V gene, CDR1 is SGHTA and CDR2 is FQGNSA. The CDR3 loop is CASSPGGGRMETQYF. CDR3 nucleotides: TGTGCCAGCAGCCCTGGGGGGGGCCGTATGGAGACCCAGTACTTC.

This chain links TRBV11-2 with TRBJ2-5; D might be TRBD1 or TRBD2, each matching 5 bases. CDR1 and CDR2 (germline): SGHAT, FQNNGV. Trimming removed 6 bases from V and 5 bases from J, with 13 bases in between. CDR3 length: 13 residues. This CDR3 is CASRKVGDETQYF. The CDR3 nucleotides are TGTGCCAGCAGGAAAGTGGGGGACGAGACCCAGTACTTC.

This clonotype was seen just once. The chain employs TRBV24-1 and TRBJ2-3, with D unresolved. V lost 8 bases and J 8 bases, leaving 16 bases between the germline ends. Germline loops: CDR1 KGHDR, CDR2 SFDVKD. The length of the CDR3 is 13 residues. The CDR3 is CATTSAAFGTQYF. The DNA of the CDR3 is TGTGCCACCACTTCGGCGGCCTTTGGTACGCAGTATTTT.

This clonotype showed up just a few times. The chain employs TRBV4-3 and TRBJ1-2, with D possibly being TRBD1 (5 bases). Trimming left V 4 bases short and J 6 bases short, with 15 bases between. The CDR3 has 14 residues. Germline V gene sequence: CDR1 LGHNA, CDR2 YSLEER. This chain's CDR3 is CASSPTSRAHGYTF. The CDR3 DNA reads TGCGCCAGCAGCCCTACAAGCAGGGCCCATGGCTACACCTTC.

The sample holds a few counts of this clonotype. The rearrangement links TRBV20-1 to TRBJ2-7; 8 nucleotides match TRBD1. Trimming cost V 4 bases and J 5 bases; bases outside gene matches: 4. This CDR3 contains 12 residues. Germline lookup yields CDR1 DFQATT and CDR2 SNEGSKA (reference sequence). The CDR3 loop is CSATDREDEQYF. The CDR3 bases are TGCAGTGCTACGGACAGGGAGGACGAGCAGTACTTC.

The chain uses TRBV6-1 and TRBJ2-4; D remains ambiguous. The tail of the sequence fits TRBJ2-7 better, so the J call may be wrong. Germline CDR1 MNHNS, CDR2 SASEGT. CDR3 length equals 11 residues. CDR3 sequence: CASKAAYEQYF. The CDR3 DNA reads as TGTGCCAGCAAGGCAGCCTACGAGCAGTACTTC.

The DNA for the CDR3 is TGTGCCAGCAGTTCGAAGCGGGGGGGCTACGACGAGCAGTACTTC. It is translated as CASSSKRGGYDEQYF. The rearrangement joins TRBV28 to TRBJ2-7; TRBD2 matches at 10 bases. Per the germline V gene, CDR1 is MDHEN and CDR2 is SYDVKM. The CDR3 has 15 residues. Unmatched junction bases numbered 8, after V lost 4 bases and J lost 5 bases.

This clonotype was recorded only once. The rearrangement uses TRBV28 and TRBJ2-4; 14 bases match TRBD2. CDR1 is MDHEN and CDR2 is SYDVKM in the germline V gene. The CDR3 extends over 17 amino acids. The V segment lost 6 bases and the J segment 8 bases; nucleotides outside the gene matches: 12. DNA of the CDR3: TGTGCCAGCAGGGAGACTAGCGGGGGGGCCTTTGGGCACATTCAGTACTTC. This encodes CASRETSGGAFGHIQYF.

The chain carries TRBV7-2 and TRBJ2-6, with 12 bases aligning to TRBD1. The V and J ends lost 1 base and 3 bases, in that order; junction bases with no gene match: 4. Germline V lookup: CDR1 SGHTA, CDR2 FQGNSA. The CDR3 is made up of 18 amino acids. The CDR3 region is CASSLDGTGGFGANVLTF. CDR3 in DNA: TGTGCCAGCAGCTTAGATGGGACAGGGGGCTTTGGGGCCAACGTCCTGACTTTC.

This clonotype was seen a few times. V usage is TRBV3-1 and J usage is TRBJ2-5; a possible D gene is TRBD1 (5 bases). Germline V gene lookup returns CDR1 LGHDT and CDR2 YNNKEL (reference sequence). The V gene lost 3 bases and the J gene lost 3 bases, with 11 bases spanning the gap. The length of the CDR3 is 14 residues. DNA of the CDR3: TGTGCCAGCAGCCAGGGGCGGCGCGAAGAGACCCAGTACTTC. Translated, it gives CASSQGRREETQYF.

This clonotype appeared many times. The gene calls are TRBV12-3 or TRBV12-4 and TRBJ1-1, with D possibly TRBD1 on 5 matching bases. V lost 3 bases and J 6 bases, leaving 11 bases between the germline ends. The CDR3 sequence is 13 residues long. CDR3 amino acids: CASSFQGKSEAFF. The CDR3 region has the DNA TGTGCCAGCAGTTTTCAGGGAAAGTCTGAAGCTTTCTTT.

J is TRBJ2-3 and V is TRBV10-3, with D perhaps TRBD1 or TRBD2 (5 bases each). Germline CDR1 and CDR2: ENHRY and SYGVKD. V was shortened by 6 bases and J by 0 bases, with 10 bases between the two germline ends. This CDR3 is built from 14 residues. The CDR3 DNA sequence: TGTGCCATCAGGGGGGAGTCTAGCACAGATACGCAGTATTTT. Its translation: CAIRGESSTDTQYF.

The chain has TRBV19 and TRBJ2-2; D is possibly TRBD2 (5 bases). There are 16 residues in the CDR3. V was cut by 7 bases and J by 2 bases, with 17 bases left in between. CDR1 is LNHDA, CDR2 SQIVND, per germline (reference sequence). The CDR3 loop reads CASTTNTGFNTGELFF. The CDR3 nucleotides read TGTGCCAGTACGACTAATACGGGGTTTAACACCGGGGAGCTGTTTTTT.

A few counts support this clonotype. The chain joins TRBV6-2 or TRBV6-3 to TRBJ2-3; D is uncertain. This CDR3 is 15 amino acids long. V lost 2 bases and J lost 0, with 9 bases in between. Germline lookup yields CDR1 MNHEY and CDR2 SVGEGT. The CDR3: CASSYAALSTDTQYF. CDR3 DNA: TGTGCCAGCAGTTACGCAGCCCTTAGCACAGATACGCAGTATTTT.

This clonotype was counted ten times or more. The chain combines TRBV7-2 with TRBJ2-4; D remains unclear. The CDR3 spans 14 residues. Germline V gene lookup returns CDR1 SGHTA and CDR2 FQGNSA. Between the trimmed V and J ends, which lost 1 base and 1 base, there was a span of 5 bases. The CDR3 DNA reads TGTGCCAGCAGCTTAGACCCGGCCAAAAACATTCAGTACTTC. Translating gives CASSLDPAKNIQYF.